The 26 T cell receptor beta chains presented below share a single source sample, sequenced in a study of blood T cell repertoires in COVID-19. Measured with immunoSEQ multiplex PCR; TCRdb has only the in-frame clones, and not every one. The table lists 150,000 to 160,000 clones, about 85% of them singletons. The sample comprised peripheral blood. The receptors stem from a man in his 60s with COVID-19, enrolled during active disease.

V is TRBV6-5 and J is TRBJ1-6; D is perhaps TRBD1 (5 bases). The ends were cut back, 5 bases at V and 7 bases at J, with 12 bases in the middle. This CDR3 is 14 amino acids long. Germline loops: CDR1 MNHEY, CDR2 SVGAGI. CDR3 nucleotides: TGTGCCAGCAGTCGACAGAGTAGCAATTCACCCCTCCACTTT. This translates into CASSRQSSNSPLHF.

The sample holds one count of this clone. CDR3 amino acids: CASNRQDSGNTIYF. The DNA of the CDR3 is TGTGCCAGCAATAGACAAGACTCTGGAAACACCATATATTTT. The chain employs TRBV6-6 and TRBJ1-3; the D is unclear. From germline, CDR1 is MNHNY and CDR2 SVGAGI (reference sequence). The CDR3 is 14 amino acids. V was pared by 7 bases and J by 0 bases, with 10 bases between.

The chain couples TRBV30 to TRBJ1-1; 7 bases fit TRBD1. The junction had 3 bases not matched to a gene; V was cut back by 4 bases and J by 4 bases. The germline gives CDR1 GTSNPN, CDR2 SVGIG (reference sequence). CDR3 length equals 12 residues. CDR3 bases: TGTGCCTGGAAGACAGGGCCCACTGAAGCTTTCTTT. Translated, it gives CAWKTGPTEAFF.

The chain combines TRBV19 with TRBJ2-1, with D tentatively TRBD1 (5 bases). The CDR3 length is 13 residues. CDR1 and CDR2 (germline): LNHDA, SQIVND (reference sequence). Deletions cut 4 bases from V and 6 bases from J, with 10 bases between. CDR3 in DNA: TGTGCCAGTAGTACTACCAGGGTCAATGAGCAGTTCTTC. As protein: CASSTTRVNEQFF.

This clone was seen once. This chain joins TRBV12-5 and TRBJ2-1; no clear D. The CDR3 runs 15 residues. Germline CDR1 LGHNT, CDR2 FRNRAP. The germline V and J ends were trimmed by 0 bases and 3 bases, with 9 bases remaining between them. CDR3 coding DNA: TGTGCTAGTGGTTTGGTTATGGCCATCTACAATGAGCAGTTCTTC. Translating gives CASGLVMAIYNEQFF. The full variable domain, its missing parts supplied by reference TRBV12-5 and TRBJ2-1, is DARVTQTPRHKVTEMGQEVTMRCQPILGHNTVFWYRQTMMQGLELLAYFRNRAPLDDSGMPKDRFSAEMPDATLATLKIQPSEPRDSAVYFCASGLVMAIYNEQFFGPGTRLTVL.

The chain uses TRBV14 and TRBJ2-3, with D maybe TRBD1 (5 bases). Germline V gives CDR1 SGHDN, CDR2 FVKESK. The CDR3 spans 13 residues. V gave up 6 bases and J gave up 4 bases, with 11 bases separating them. The CDR3: CASRGVVPDTQYF. CDR3 in DNA: TGTGCCAGCAGAGGGGTAGTTCCAGATACGCAGTATTTT.

The chain has TRBV11-3 and TRBJ2-1; the match to TRBD1 covers 7 bases. The CDR3 is 15 residues long. The V gene end was trimmed by 8 bases and the J gene end by 1 base; junction bases not matched to a gene: 8. CDR1 and CDR2 (germline): SGHNT, YENEEA. The CDR3 sequence is CASGLSTGSYNEQFF. DNA for the CDR3: TGTGCCAGCGGCCTCTCGACAGGGTCCTACAATGAGCAGTTCTTC.

This clone was recorded once. V is TRBV12-5 and J is TRBJ2-7, with D possibly being TRBD1 (5 bases). The V end lost 2 bases, the J end lost 1 base, and 9 bases lay between the germline ends. The CDR3 covers 14 residues. Per the germline V gene, CDR1 is LGHNT and CDR2 is FRNRAP. CDR3 sequence (DNA): TGTGCTAGTGGTTTGACAGGACATTCCTACGAGCAGTACTTC. Translation: CASGLTGHSYEQYF.

This chain joins TRBV6-2 or TRBV6-3 and TRBJ2-7; perhaps TRBD1 as D (6 bases). Germline V gene sequence: CDR1 MNHEY, CDR2 SVGEGT. V lost 2 bases and J 1 base, leaving 6 bases between the germline ends. CDR3 length equals 13 residues. CDR3 bases: TGTGCCAGCAGTTACCAGGGGTCCTACGAGCAGTACTTC. Amino acid sequence: CASSYQGSYEQYF.

The chain combines TRBV30 with TRBJ1-1, with TRBD1 matching 7 bases. The CDR3 covers 13 residues. In germline, CDR1 is GTSNPN, CDR2 SVGIG (reference sequence). Trimming removed 5 bases from V and 4 bases from J; junction bases left unmatched: 7. CDR3 sequence: CAWRQGFGTEAFF. The CDR3 region has the DNA TGTGCCTGGCGACAGGGTTTCGGCACTGAAGCTTTCTTT. Combining the CDR3 with reference TRBV30 and TRBJ1-1 gives the whole variable domain SQTIHQWPATLVQPVGSPLSLECTVEGTSNPNLYWYRQAAGRGLQLLFYSVGIGQISSEVPQNLSASRPQDRQFILSSKKLLLSDSGFYLCAWRQGFGTEAFFGQGTRLTVV.

The chain has TRBV7-9 and TRBJ1-6; D possibly corresponds to TRBD1 (6 bases). Trimming took 1 base from V and 6 from J, leaving 10 bases between them. The CDR3 runs to 15 residues. Germline V gene data show CDR1 as SEHNR and CDR2 as FQNEAQ (reference sequence). The CDR3 DNA reads TGTGCCAGCAGCTTAGGGGCAGGGGCTAATTCACCCCTCCACTTT. Its translation: CASSLGAGANSPLHF.

This CDR3 is CASSPGIGMTGELFF. The CDR3 nucleotides are TGTGCCAGCAGCCCCGGGATAGGGATGACCGGGGAGCTGTTTTTT. The rearrangement uses TRBV11-1 and TRBJ2-2; possibly TRBD2 for D (5 bases). This CDR3 comprises 15 residues. Germline assignment: CDR1 SGHAT and CDR2 FQDESV (reference sequence). The V gene lost 5 bases and the J gene lost 5 bases, with 15 bases spanning the gap.

The chain links TRBV6-5 to TRBJ1-5; 9 bases agree with TRBD1. CDR3 size: 15 residues. The germline CDR1 and CDR2 sequences are MNHEY and SVGAGI. V was clipped by 6 bases and J by 3 bases; unmatched bases: 6. Here the CDR3 reads CASRPDRGYNQPQHF. CDR3 nucleotide sequence: TGTGCCAGCAGACCGGACAGGGGATACAATCAGCCCCAGCATTTT.

The V and J genes are TRBV19 and TRBJ1-4; D call uncertain. The CDR3 is 15 residues long. Germline CDR1 and CDR2: LNHDA and SQIVND (reference sequence). V was cut by 5 bases and J by 8 bases, with 18 bases left in between. CDR3 sequence (DNA): TGTGCCAGTAGTCCACCCGCGGGGTGGGGAGAAAAACTGTTTTTT. Protein sequence: CASSPPAGWGEKLFF.

This rearrangement joins TRBV7-6 to TRBJ1-1; D is uncertain. Per germline, CDR1 SGHVS and CDR2 FNYEAQ. The length of the CDR3 is 14 residues. V was cut by 1 base and J by 1 base, with 7 bases left in between. Written as DNA, the CDR3 is TGTGCCAGCAGCTTAGGCCTCGGGAACACTGAAGCTTTCTTT. It yields the protein CASSLGLGNTEAFF.

This chain joins TRBV10-3 and TRBJ1-6; D might be TRBD1 (6 bases). The CDR3 consists of 13 residues. CDR1 ENHRY and CDR2 SYGVKD come from the germline V gene. V shed 9 bases and J shed 5 bases, with 11 bases lying between them. Written as DNA, the CDR3 is TGTGCCATTACGGGACAAAATAATTCACCCCTCCACTTT. The encoded protein is CAITGQNNSPLHF.

This rearrangement joins TRBV9 to TRBJ1-4; D is possibly TRBD1 (5 bases). The germline V and J ends were trimmed by 0 bases and 4 bases, with 13 bases remaining between them. The CDR3 has 16 residues. Per the germline V gene, CDR1 is SGDLS and CDR2 is YYNGEE. CDR3: CASSVAGAANNEKLFF. CDR3 DNA sequence: TGTGCCAGCAGCGTAGCTGGGGCCGCGAATAATGAAAAACTGTTTTTT.

This clone showed up just a few times. The rearrangement links TRBV7-2 to TRBJ2-7, with TRBD2 as a possible D gene (6 bases). This CDR3 comprises 15 residues. Germline V gene sequence: CDR1 SGHTA, CDR2 FQGNSA. The V and J ends lost 1 base and 7 bases respectively, with 17 bases between them. The CDR3 sequence: CASSLGNSRAGEQYF. The CDR3 DNA is TGTGCCAGCAGCTTAGGAAACTCCCGGGCGGGGGAGCAGTACTTC.

The V gene is TRBV19, the J gene TRBJ1-5; D uncertain. The CDR3 is 15 residues long. Germline CDR1 and CDR2: LNHDA and SQIVND (reference sequence). Trimming left V 7 bases short and J 1 base short, with 14 bases between. In DNA, the CDR3 is TGTGCCAGTACCCCCCCCAGTTTAAGCAATCAGCCCCAGCATTTT. Translation: CASTPPSLSNQPQHF.

The rearrangement joins TRBV19 to TRBJ1-2, with D perhaps TRBD1 (5 bases). Germline V CDR1 and CDR2: LNHDA, SQIVND (reference sequence). The CDR3 covers 13 residues. Trimming left V 5 bases short and J 3 bases short, with 10 bases between. As DNA, the CDR3 is TGTGCCAGTAGTGGGGGGTTTTACTATGGCTACACCTTC. It yields the protein CASSGGFYYGYTF.

V is TRBV6-2 or TRBV6-3 and J is TRBJ2-1, with 12 bases identical to TRBD2. Germline V gene data show CDR1 as MNHEY and CDR2 as SVGEGT. V shed 2 bases and J 6 bases; nucleotides not matched to a gene: 11. The CDR3 runs 18 residues. CDR3 nucleotides: TGTGCCAGCAGTTACCCTTCTAGACTAGCGGGAGTAGGCAATGAGCAGTTCTTC. Translation: CASSYPSRLAGVGNEQFF.

Note on this clone: An end of the junction differs from the germline gene, which may be a read error. This chain joins TRBV7-7 and TRBJ2-5; TRBD2 matches at 7 bases. This CDR3 region has 16 residues. Germline V gives CDR1 SSHAT, CDR2 FNYEAQ (reference sequence). Here the CDR3 DNA reads TGTGCTAGCAGCTTAGGGTTGGCGGGAGACTCAGAGACCCAGTACTTC. Translated, it gives CASSLGLAGDSETQYF.

This chain connects TRBV6-6 to TRBJ2-2, with 7 bases identical to TRBD1. J lost 5 bases, V lost 5 bases, and 5 bases had no gene match. This CDR3 comprises 14 residues. Germline V gives CDR1 MNHNY, CDR2 SVGAGI (reference sequence). In DNA form, the CDR3 reads TGTGCCAGCAGTAGCACAGGGGAAACCGGGGAGCTGTTTTTT. This translates into CASSSTGETGELFF.

The chain joins TRBV19 to TRBJ2-2, with D tentatively TRBD1 (5 bases). V was shortened by 1 base and J by 4 bases, with 7 bases between the two germline ends. Germline loops: CDR1 LNHDA, CDR2 SQIVND (reference sequence). This CDR3 spans 14 amino acids. The CDR3 DNA follows: TGTGCCAGTAGTATAGGACAGCCCACCGGGGAGCTGTTTTTT. As protein: CASSIGQPTGELFF.

This sequence joins TRBV6-5 and TRBJ1-1; possibly TRBD1 for D (5 bases). This CDR3 contains 13 residues. Germline V lookup: CDR1 MNHEY, CDR2 SVGAGI. Trimming took off 1 base at V and 6 bases at J, with 9 bases between the two ends. The CDR3 protein is CASSYLQVSEAFF. DNA of the CDR3: TGTGCCAGCAGTTACTTACAGGTTTCTGAAGCTTTCTTT.

The gene calls are TRBV28 and TRBJ1-1, with D uncertain. V lost 0 bases to trimming and J lost 0 bases, with 11 bases between them. CDR1 and CDR2 from the germline V gene are MDHEN and SYDVKM. The CDR3 contains 16 residues. CDR3 bases: TGTGCCAGCAGTTTATGGTCGGGTGGCGTGAACACTGAAGCTTTCTTT. Amino acids: CASSLWSGGVNTEAFF.